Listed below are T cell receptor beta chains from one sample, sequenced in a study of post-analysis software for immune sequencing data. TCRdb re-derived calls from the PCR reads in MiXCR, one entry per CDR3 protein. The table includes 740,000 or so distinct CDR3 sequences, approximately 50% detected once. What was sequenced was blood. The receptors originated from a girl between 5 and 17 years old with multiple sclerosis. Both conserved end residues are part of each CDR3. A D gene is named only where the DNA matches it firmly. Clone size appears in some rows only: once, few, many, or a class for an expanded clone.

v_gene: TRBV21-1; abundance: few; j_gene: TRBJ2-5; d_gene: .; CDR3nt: TGTGCCAGCAGCAAAGCGCTCGGGGAGGGAGAGACCCAGTACTTC; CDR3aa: CASSKALGEGETQYF
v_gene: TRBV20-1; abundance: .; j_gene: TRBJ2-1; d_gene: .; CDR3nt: TGCAGTGCTTGGGACGGGGGGCTCCCGAGCTCCTACAATGAGCAGTTCTTC; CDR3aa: CSAWDGGLPSSYNEQFF
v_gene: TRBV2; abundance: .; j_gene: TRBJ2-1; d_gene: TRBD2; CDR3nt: TGTGCCAGCAGTGACTTCCTACTAGCGGGAGACGTCGATGAGCAGTTCTTC; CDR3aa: CASSDFLLAGDVDEQFF
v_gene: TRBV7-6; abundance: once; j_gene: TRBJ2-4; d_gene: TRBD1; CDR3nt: TGTGCCAGCAGCCGTGAACCGGGACAGGCGAACATTCAGTACTTC; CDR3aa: CASSREPGQANIQYF
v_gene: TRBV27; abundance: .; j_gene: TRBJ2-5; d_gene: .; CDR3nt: TGTGCCAGCAGTTCACATGTCCTGTACCAAGAGACCCAGTACTTC; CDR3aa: CASSSHVLYQETQYF
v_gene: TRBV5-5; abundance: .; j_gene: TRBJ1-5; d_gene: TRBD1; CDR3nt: TGTGCCAGCAGCTCGACAGAGACAGGGGGTTATAGCAATCAGCCCCAGCATTTT; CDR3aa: CASSSTETGGYSNQPQHF
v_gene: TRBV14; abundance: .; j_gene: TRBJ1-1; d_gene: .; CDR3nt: TGTGCCAGCAGCCAAGATCTTGGAGGGTTGGTAACTGAAGCTTTCTTT; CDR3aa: CASSQDLGGLVTEAFF
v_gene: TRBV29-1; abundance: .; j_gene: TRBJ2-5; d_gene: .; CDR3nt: TGCAGCGTTGAAAGGCGGCGGTGGTACCAAGAGACCCAGTACTTC; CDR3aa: CSVERRRWYQETQYF
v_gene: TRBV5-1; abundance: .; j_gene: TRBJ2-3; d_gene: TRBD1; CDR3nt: TGCGCCAGCAGCTACGACAGGGGCAGCACAGATACGCAGTATTTT; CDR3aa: CASSYDRGSTDTQYF
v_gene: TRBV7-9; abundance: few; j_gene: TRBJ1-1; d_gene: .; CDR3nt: TGTGCCAGCAGCTTACCAGGAAATGAAGCTTTCTTT; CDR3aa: CASSLPGNEAFF
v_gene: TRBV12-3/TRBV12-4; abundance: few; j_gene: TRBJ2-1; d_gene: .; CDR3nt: TGTGCCAGCATTTCCCAGGGCAGTCCCTACAATGAGCAGTTCTTC; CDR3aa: CASISQGSPYNEQFF
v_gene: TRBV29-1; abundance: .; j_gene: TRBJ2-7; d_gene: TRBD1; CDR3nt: TGCAGCGTAGAGACAGGGGGCTTGTACGAGCAGTACTTC; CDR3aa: CSVETGGLYEQYF
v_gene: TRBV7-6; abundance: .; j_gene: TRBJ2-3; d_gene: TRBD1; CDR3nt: TGTGCCAGCAGCTCGGGGACAGGAATGACAGATACGCAGTATTTT; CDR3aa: CASSSGTGMTDTQYF
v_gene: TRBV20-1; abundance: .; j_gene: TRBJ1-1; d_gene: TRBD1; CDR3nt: TGCAGTGCCCGGACAGGGGGTCGGACTGAAGCTTTCTTT; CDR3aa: CSARTGGRTEAFF
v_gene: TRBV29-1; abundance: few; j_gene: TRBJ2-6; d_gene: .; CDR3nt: TGCAGCGCCCAGGTCTCTGGGGCCAACGTCCTGACTTTC; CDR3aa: CSAQVSGANVLTF
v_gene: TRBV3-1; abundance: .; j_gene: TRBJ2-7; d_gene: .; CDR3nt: TGTGCCAGCAGCCAAGAGGGGCTAGGGGGCTACGAGCAGTACTTC; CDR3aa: CASSQEGLGGYEQYF
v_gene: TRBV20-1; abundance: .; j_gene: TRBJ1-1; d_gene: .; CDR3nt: TGCAGTGCTAGAGTAACTACGACTACTGAAGCTTTCTTT; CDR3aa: CSARVTTTTEAFF
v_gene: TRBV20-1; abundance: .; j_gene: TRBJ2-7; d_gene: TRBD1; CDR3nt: TGCAGTGCTAGAGTCGGACAGGGTTTCAACGAGCAGTACTTC; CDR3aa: CSARVGQGFNEQYF
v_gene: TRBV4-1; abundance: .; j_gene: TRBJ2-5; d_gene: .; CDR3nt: TGCGCCAGCAGCCAGGATGGGTCGGTCCAAGAGACCCAGTACTTC; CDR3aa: CASSQDGSVQETQYF
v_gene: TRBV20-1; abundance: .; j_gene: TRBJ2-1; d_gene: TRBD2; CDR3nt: TGCAGTGCATTGCCTAGCGGGGGAGGGAATGAGCAGTTCTTC; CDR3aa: CSALPSGGGNEQFF
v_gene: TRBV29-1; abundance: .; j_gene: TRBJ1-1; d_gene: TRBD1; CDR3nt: TGCAGCGTTGACGGCAGGGGGCTTGAGACTGAAGCTTTCTTT; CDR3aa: CSVDGRGLETEAFF
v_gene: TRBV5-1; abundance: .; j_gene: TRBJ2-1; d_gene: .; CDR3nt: TGCGCCAGCAGCGAGTCGTCCAAGACCGGTGAGCAGTTCTTC; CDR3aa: CASSESSKTGEQFF
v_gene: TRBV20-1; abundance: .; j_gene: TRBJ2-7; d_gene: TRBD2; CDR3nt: TGCAGTGCTCCTCGGGGGGGATCCCTCCGGCTCCACGAGCAGTACTTC; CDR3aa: CSAPRGGSLRLHEQYF
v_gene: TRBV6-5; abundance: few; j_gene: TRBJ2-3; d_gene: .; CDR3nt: TGTGCCAGCAGCGAGAGGCGTCGCACAGATACGCAGTATTTT; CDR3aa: CASSERRRTDTQYF
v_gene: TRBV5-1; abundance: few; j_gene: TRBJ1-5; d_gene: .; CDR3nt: TGCGCCAGCAGCTTGGAGGGGCGTGAAGATCAGCCCCAGCATTTT; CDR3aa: CASSLEGREDQPQHF
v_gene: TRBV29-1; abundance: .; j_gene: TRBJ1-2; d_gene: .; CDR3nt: TGCAGCGTTGAAGATCCCCCCGGGTCCTATGGCTACACCTTC; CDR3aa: CSVEDPPGSYGYTF
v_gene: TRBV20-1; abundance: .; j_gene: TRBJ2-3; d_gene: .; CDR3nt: TGCAGCAAAGGACTAACGGGTTCCACAGATACGCAGTATTTT; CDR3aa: CSKGLTGSTDTQYF
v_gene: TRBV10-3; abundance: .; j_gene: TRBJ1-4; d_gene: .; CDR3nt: TGTGCCATCAGTGAGTTTCGAACAGGGCCTGAAACGGAACTGTTTTTT; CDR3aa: CAISEFRTGPETELFF
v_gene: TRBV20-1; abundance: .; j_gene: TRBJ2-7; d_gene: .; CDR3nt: TGCAGTGCTAGAGATCGGGCGTATCCCTACAATGAGCAGTACTTC; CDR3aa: CSARDRAYPYNEQYF
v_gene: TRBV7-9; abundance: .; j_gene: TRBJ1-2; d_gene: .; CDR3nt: TGTGCCAGCAGCTTAGAGGTTCGGGGGTATGGCTACACCTTC; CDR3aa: CASSLEVRGYGYTF
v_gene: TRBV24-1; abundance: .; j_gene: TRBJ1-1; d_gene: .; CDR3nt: TGTGCCACCAGTGACACCTTCGGGACTGAAGCTTTCTTT; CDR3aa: CATSDTFGTEAFF
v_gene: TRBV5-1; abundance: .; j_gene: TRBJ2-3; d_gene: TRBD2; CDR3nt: TGCGCCAGCAGCTTGGGACTTAGCGGGAGAAGCGGCACAGATACGCAGTATTTT; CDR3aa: CASSLGLSGRSGTDTQYF
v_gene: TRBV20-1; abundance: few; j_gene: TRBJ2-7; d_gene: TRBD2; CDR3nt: TGCAGTGCTAGGGGGGGACTAGCGGGAGTCTCCTACGAGCAGTACTTC; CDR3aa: CSARGGLAGVSYEQYF
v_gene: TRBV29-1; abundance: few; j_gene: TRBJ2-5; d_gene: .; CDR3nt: TGCAGCGTTGATGCACAGGGCGAAAGGACCCAGTACTTC; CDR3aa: CSVDAQGERTQYF
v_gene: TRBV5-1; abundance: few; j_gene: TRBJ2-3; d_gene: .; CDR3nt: TGCGCCGGCCGGGACACCTCTAGCACAGATACGCAGTATTTT; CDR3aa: CAGRDTSSTDTQYF
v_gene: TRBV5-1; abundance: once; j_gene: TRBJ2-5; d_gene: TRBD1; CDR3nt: TGCGCCAGCAGCTTGGGGGGACAGGGCCTGATTAGGACCCAGTACTTC; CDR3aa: CASSLGGQGLIRTQYF
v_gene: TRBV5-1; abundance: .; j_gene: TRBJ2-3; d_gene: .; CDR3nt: TGCGCCAGCAGCTTGGACTGGCCTCGTACAGATACGCAGTATTTT; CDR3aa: CASSLDWPRTDTQYF
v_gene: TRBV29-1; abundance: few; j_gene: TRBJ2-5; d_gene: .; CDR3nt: TGCAGCGTAAGAATCCGGGACACGGTAGCAGGGCAGTACTTC; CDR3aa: CSVRIRDTVAGQYF
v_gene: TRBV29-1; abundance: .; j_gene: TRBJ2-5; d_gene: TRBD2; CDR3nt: TGCAGCGTTGATGGGGCGGGGGGAGAAGAGACCCAGTACTTC; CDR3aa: CSVDGAGGEETQYF
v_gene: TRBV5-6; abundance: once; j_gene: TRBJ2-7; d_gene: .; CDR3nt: TGTGTCAGCAGCCTCATTGACAGGCTTCACGAGCAGTACTTC; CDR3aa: CVSSLIDRLHEQYF
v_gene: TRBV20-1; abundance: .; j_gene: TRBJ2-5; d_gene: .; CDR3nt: TGCAGTGCAAATAGCGGGACAGGCTACAATGAGCAGTACTTC; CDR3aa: CSANSGTGYNEQYF
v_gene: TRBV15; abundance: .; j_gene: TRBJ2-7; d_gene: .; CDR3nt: TGTGCCACCAGCAGTGGGGACTACGAGCAGTACTTC; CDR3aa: CATSSGDYEQYF
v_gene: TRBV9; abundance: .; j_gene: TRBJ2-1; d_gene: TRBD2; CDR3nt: TGTGCCAGCAGTCGGTCTAGCGGGTCCAATGAGCAGTTCTTC; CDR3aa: CASSRSSGSNEQFF
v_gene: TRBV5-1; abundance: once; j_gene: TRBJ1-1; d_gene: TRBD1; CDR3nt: TGCGCCAGCACCTTACAGGGGTTCGGTGAAGCTTTCTTT; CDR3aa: CASTLQGFGEAFF
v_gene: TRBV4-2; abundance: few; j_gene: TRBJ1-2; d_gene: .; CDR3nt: TGTGCCAGCAGCCACCAAGATAGCAGGGTCTACTATGGCTACACCTTC; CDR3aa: CASSHQDSRVYYGYTF
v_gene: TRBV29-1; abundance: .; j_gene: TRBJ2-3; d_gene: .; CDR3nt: TGCAGCGCCGTAGGGACCCTAGTAGATACGCAGTATTTT; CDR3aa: CSAVGTLVDTQYF
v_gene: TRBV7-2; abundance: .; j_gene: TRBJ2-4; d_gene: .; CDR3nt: TGTGCCAGCAGCCCCTCTGGCGGGGCAGCCAAAAACATTCAGTACTTC; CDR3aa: CASSPSGGAAKNIQYF
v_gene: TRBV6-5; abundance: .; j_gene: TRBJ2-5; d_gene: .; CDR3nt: TGTGCCAGCAGTTATGAGGGGCTGGGGGAGACCCAGTACTTC; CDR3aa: CASSYEGLGETQYF
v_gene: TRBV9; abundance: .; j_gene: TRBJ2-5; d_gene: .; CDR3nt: TGTGCCAGCAGCGCCCAGCTGGTATCGGAGACCCAGTACTTC; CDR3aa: CASSAQLVSETQYF
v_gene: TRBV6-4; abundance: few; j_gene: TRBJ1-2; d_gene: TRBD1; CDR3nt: TGTGCCAGCAGTTACAGGGGATTTAACTATGGCTACACCTTC; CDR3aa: CASSYRGFNYGYTF
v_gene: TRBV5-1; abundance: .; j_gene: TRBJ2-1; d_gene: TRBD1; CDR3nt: TGCGCCAGCAGCTCGACAGGGAGCGATGAGCAGTTCTTC; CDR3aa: CASSSTGSDEQFF
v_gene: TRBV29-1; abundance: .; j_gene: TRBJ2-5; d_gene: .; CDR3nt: TGCAGCGTTACAAGACTGGCCCAGACCCAGTACTTC; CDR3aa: CSVTRLAQTQYF
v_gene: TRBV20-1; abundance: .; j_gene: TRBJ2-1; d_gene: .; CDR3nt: TGCAGTGCTAGGCCCCCGGGTACAACCTACAATGAGCAGTTCTTC; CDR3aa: CSARPPGTTYNEQFF
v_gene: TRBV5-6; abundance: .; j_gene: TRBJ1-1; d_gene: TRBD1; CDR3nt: TGTGCCAGCAGCGCGGACAGGATGAACACTGAAGCTTTCTTT; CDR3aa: CASSADRMNTEAFF
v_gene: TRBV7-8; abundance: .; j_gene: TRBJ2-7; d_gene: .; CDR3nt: TGTGCCAGCAGCTTAGATTTATTGGGGCCCTACGAGCAGTACTTC; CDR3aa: CASSLDLLGPYEQYF
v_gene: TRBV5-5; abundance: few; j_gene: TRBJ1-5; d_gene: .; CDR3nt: TGTGCCAGCAGCCAGGGTGGCTATCAGCCCCAGCATTTT; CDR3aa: CASSQGGYQPQHF
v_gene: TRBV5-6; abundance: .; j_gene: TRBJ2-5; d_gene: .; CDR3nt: TGTGCCAGCAGCTTGGCCCACAGCCAAGGAGGGACCCAGTACTTC; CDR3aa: CASSLAHSQGGTQYF
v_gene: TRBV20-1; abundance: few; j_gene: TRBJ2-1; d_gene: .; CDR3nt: TGCAGCACCCAGCCCAACCTTTTGTATGAGCAGTTCTTC; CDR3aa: CSTQPNLLYEQFF
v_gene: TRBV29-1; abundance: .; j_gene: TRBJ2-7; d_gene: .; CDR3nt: TGCAGCGTTGGGGGCGTCTCCTACGAGCAGTACTTC; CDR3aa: CSVGGVSYEQYF